This note documents a single TCR beta chain sequence. Its antigen remains unidentified. Antigen-specific CD4+ T cells were expanded with viral peptide pools in the ViraFEST assay before sequencing. Following a 10-day culture, CD4+ T cells were purified. Nucleocapsid antibodies were negative in the vaccine recipients, who had never had SARS-CoV-2 infection. This specimen belongs to a study of vaccination effects on CD4 cells after COVID-19. Findings and limits, study-wide: Whether induced by infection or by vaccine, clones showed marked clonal contraction late after vaccination.

The repertoire was sequenced with immunoSEQ multiplex PCR; TCRdb's copy has only in-frame clones and lacks some. The sample consists of 30,000 to 45,000 clones, roughly 70% of them appearing once. This receptor was obtained from a human donor who received a COVID-19 vaccine. The sample here was CD4+ T cells from PBMCs cultured with SARS-CoV-2 spike peptides, taken before COVID-19 vaccination.

The chain's CDR3 is CATSRQGFYNEQFF. CDR3 DNA sequence: TGTGCCACGTCCAGACAGGGATTCTACAATGAGCAGTTCTTC. The chain is built from TRBV15 and TRBJ2-1; 7 nucleotides agree with TRBD1. V was clipped by 9 bases and J by 3 bases; unmatched bases: 8. The germline V gene has CDR1 LNHNV and CDR2 YYDKDF (reference sequence). This CDR3 spans 14 amino acids.